The 25 T cell receptor beta chains below all came from one sample that was sequenced in a study of T cells in localized non-small cell lung cancer (dated by TCRdb to about 2020). The library was generated by the immunoSEQ multiplex PCR assay. The immuneACCESS repertoire file appears here via TCRdb, limited to in-frame rearrangements. These files lack a portion of the clones; in checked studies, under half of the deficit traces to unresolved V genes, and the cause of the others is not known. The sample table shows about 83,000 clones, and around 82% are seen once. The ten largest account for roughly 9.8% of the sample. Sequenced material: peripheral blood, taken before any cancer treatment. These receptors were taken from an older female donor with stage I lung adenocarcinoma.

This rearrangement joins TRBV6-5 to TRBJ1-2; D possibly corresponds to TRBD1 (6 bases). Germline-derived CDR1 and CDR2 are MNHEY and SVGAGI. The CDR3 covers 14 residues. V dropped 5 bases and J dropped 6 bases, with 16 bases sitting between them. The CDR3 DNA follows: TGTGCCAGCAGTCCTACTTTGAGGGGGGATGGCTACACCTTC. Residues: CASSPTLRGDGYTF.

This clone is a singleton in its sample. The chain combines TRBV14 with TRBJ2-1; 8 bases are a match to TRBD2. V lost 2 bases and J lost 6; bases outside the gene matches: 3. This CDR3 comprises 14 residues. Per germline, CDR1 SGHDN and CDR2 FVKESK. CDR3 nucleotide sequence: TGTGCCAGCAGCCAAATAGCGGGATTCAATGAGCAGTTCTTC. Protein sequence: CASSQIAGFNEQFF.

The chain's CDR3 is CASSPRENGAYEQYF. The CDR3 DNA follows: TGTGCCAGCAGCCCCCGGGAGAACGGGGCCTACGAGCAGTACTTC. The chain couples TRBV9 to TRBJ2-7; a weak D match, TRBD2 (6 bases). The CDR3 has 15 residues. The V and J ends lost 4 bases and 2 bases respectively, with 16 bases between them. Germline-derived CDR1 and CDR2 are SGDLS and YYNGEE.

This chain joins TRBV5-4 and TRBJ1-5; D unresolved. Germline V gives CDR1 SGHNT, CDR2 YYREEE (reference sequence). V was shortened by 4 bases and J by 3 bases, with 11 bases between the two germline ends. There are 14 residues in the CDR3. CDR3 amino acids: CASSPEPSNQPQHF. In nucleotides, the CDR3 is TGTGCCAGCAGCCCCGAGCCCTCCAATCAGCCCCAGCATTTT.

V gene TRBV19 combines with J gene TRBJ2-1; 14 bases are shared with TRBD2. Germline trimming cut 7 bases from V and 2 bases from J; bases unmatched to any gene: 10. The CDR3 loop spans 18 amino acids. The germline V gene encodes CDR1 LNHDA and CDR2 SQIVND (reference sequence). This CDR3 reads CASIPGLAGEPAYNEQFF. The CDR3 bases are TGTGCCAGTATCCCGGGACTAGCGGGGGAGCCCGCCTACAATGAGCAGTTCTTC.

The DNA of the CDR3 is TGTGCCAGCAGTTTCCCGGACAAGAACACTGAAGCTTTCTTT. Translating gives CASSFPDKNTEAFF. The chain joins TRBV28 to TRBJ1-1; weak D call: TRBD1 (5 bases). The CDR3 is 14 amino acids. Germline V gene sequence: CDR1 MDHEN, CDR2 SYDVKM. The ends were cut back, 3 bases at V and 1 base at J, with 9 bases in the middle. Complete variable domain (other parts from reference TRBV28 and TRBJ1-1): DVKVTQSSRYLVKRTGEKVFLECVQDMDHENMFWYRQDPGLGLRLIYFSYDVKMKEKGDIPEGYSVSREKKERFSLILESASTNQTSMYLCASSFPDKNTEAFFGQGTRLTVV.

This clone occurred once. The V gene is TRBV2, the J gene TRBJ1-1; D not resolved. Per germline, CDR1 SNHLY and CDR2 FYNNEI. This CDR3 spans 15 amino acids. Trimming shortened V by 7 bases and J by 1 base, and 16 bases separated the two germline ends. The CDR3 nucleotides read TGTGCCAGCAATGAGGAGGCGCCACCGAACACTGAAGCTTTCTTT. Its translation is CASNEEAPPNTEAFF.

This rearrangement joins TRBV14 to TRBJ1-1; a possible D gene is TRBD1 (6 bases). Germline V gives CDR1 SGHDN, CDR2 FVKESK. The V end lost 4 bases, the J end lost 3 bases, and 21 bases lay between the germline ends. CDR3 length: 17 amino acids. The CDR3 coding sequence is TGTGCCAGCAGCCCAAGGGGGGACGGAGTGTCGGACACTGAAGCTTTCTTT. Translated: CASSPRGDGVSDTEAFF.

The CDR3 spells CAWRGTGGESPLHF. CDR3 bases: TGTGCCTGGAGGGGGACAGGGGGGGAATCACCCCTCCACTTT. The rearrangement joins TRBV30 to TRBJ1-6; TRBD1 agrees at 11 bases. CDR1 is GTSNPN, CDR2 SVGIG, per germline (reference sequence). Trimming cost V 3 bases and J 10 bases; bases outside gene matches: 5. The CDR3 has 14 residues.

This rearrangement joins TRBV27 to TRBJ2-7; 7 bases align to TRBD1. The CDR3 is 14 amino acids. Per germline, CDR1 MNHEY and CDR2 SMNVEV (reference sequence). Trimming at V came to 4 bases and at J to 5 bases, leaving 8 bases not matched to a gene. The CDR3 DNA is TGTGCCAGCAGTTGGAGACAGGGTTTGGACGAGCAGTACTTC. This encodes CASSWRQGLDEQYF.

The chain couples TRBV6-6 to TRBJ2-2; D possibly corresponds to TRBD2 (5 bases). V was pared by 5 bases and J by 0 bases, with 13 bases between. The CDR3 totals 16 residues. Germline assignment: CDR1 MNHNY and CDR2 SVGAGI (reference sequence). The CDR3 spells CASSPSRRTNTGELFF. CDR3 bases: TGTGCCAGCAGTCCCTCGAGGAGGACGAACACCGGGGAGCTGTTTTTT.

The CDR3 DNA reads TGTGCCGGCATAGCGGGAGGGCCTTACAATGAGCAGTTCTTC. Residues: CAGIAGGPYNEQFF. The rearrangement links TRBV7-9 to TRBJ2-1, with 11 bases lining up with TRBD2. The junction had 7 bases not matched to a gene; V was cut back by 11 bases and J by 4 bases. The CDR3 consists of 14 residues. Germline assignment: CDR1 SEHNR and CDR2 FQNEAQ (reference sequence).

The chain is built from TRBV7-9 and TRBJ2-7, with D hard to call. This CDR3 is built from 11 residues. Germline V gene data show CDR1 as SEHNR and CDR2 as FQNEAQ (reference sequence). Trimming stripped 5 bases from V and 7 bases from J, with 9 bases between. The CDR3 here is CASSPQREQYF. CDR3 DNA sequence: TGTGCCAGCAGCCCCCAGAGGGAGCAGTACTTC.

This clone was observed a few times. This chain links TRBV4-3 with TRBJ2-7, with D unresolved. Between the trimmed V and J ends, which lost 3 bases and 0 bases, there was a span of 12 bases. This CDR3 comprises 15 residues. Germline-derived CDR1 and CDR2 are LGHNA and YSLEER. CDR3 residues: CASSHQDTVSYEQYF. The CDR3 DNA is TGCGCCAGCAGCCACCAAGACACCGTCTCCTACGAGCAGTACTTC.

In its sample, this clone was seen a few times. The chain couples TRBV6-6 to TRBJ2-2; 8 nucleotides agree with TRBD1. V gave up 6 bases and J gave up 4 bases; unmatched junction bases: 4. CDR1 MNHNY and CDR2 SVGAGI come from the germline V gene (reference sequence). This CDR3 contains 14 residues. The CDR3 protein is CASSDRGGTGELFF. DNA of the CDR3: TGTGCCAGCAGCGACAGGGGAGGCACCGGGGAGCTGTTTTTT.

The genes are TRBV4-2 and TRBJ2-2, with TRBD1 identical over 8 bases. The germline gives CDR1 LGHNA, CDR2 YNFKEQ. V trimming: 0 bases; J trimming: 1 base; junction bases outside the gene matches: 7. The CDR3 contains 18 residues. The CDR3 DNA reads TGTGCCAGCAGCCAAGATCGGTCCGGGACAGGGAACACCGGGGAGCTGTTTTTT. Protein product: CASSQDRSGTGNTGELFF.

In DNA form, the CDR3 reads TGTGCCTGGAGCGCACCGGGACAGAGCCCCCAAAAACTGTTTTTT. It encodes CAWSAPGQSPQKLFF. This chain links TRBV30 with TRBJ1-4; 7 nucleotides agree with TRBD1. Germline loops: CDR1 GTSNPN, CDR2 SVGIG (reference sequence). Trimming cost V 3 bases and J 9 bases; bases outside gene matches: 13. CDR3 length: 15 residues.

This chain connects TRBV27 to TRBJ2-7; D might be TRBD1 or TRBD2, each matching 5 bases. The germline CDR1 and CDR2 sequences are MNHEY and SMNVEV (reference sequence). The V end was cut by 8 bases, the J end by 6 bases, with 20 bases between. The CDR3 extends over 14 amino acids. The CDR3 DNA reads as TGTGCCAGCGGATCCCGAGGGGCCCACTCCGAGCAGTACTTC. Protein sequence: CASGSRGAHSEQYF.

The chain combines TRBV5-1 with TRBJ2-2; TRBD1 is a possible D gene (6 bases). V lost 4 bases to trimming and J lost 1 base, with 11 bases between them. The germline V gene encodes CDR1 SGHRS and CDR2 YFSETQ. There are 15 residues in the CDR3. The CDR3 DNA reads TGCGCCAGCAGCATAGGACAGTGGAACACCGGGGAGCTGTTTTTT. The encoded protein is CASSIGQWNTGELFF.

The chain has TRBV5-4 and TRBJ1-1; 8 bases align to TRBD1. The J segment lost 1 base and the V segment lost 5 bases, leaving 4 bases of the junction unmatched. Germline V gene lookup returns CDR1 SGHNT and CDR2 YYREEE (reference sequence). This CDR3 contains 14 residues. CDR3 sequence (DNA): TGTGCCAGCAGAGGTCAGGGGGCGAACACTGAAGCTTTCTTT. Translating it yields CASRGQGANTEAFF.

The chain employs TRBV18 and TRBJ2-5; 10 positions agree with TRBD1. Germline trimming cut 2 bases from V and 2 bases from J; bases unmatched to any gene: 5. There are 16 residues in the CDR3. Germline V gene lookup returns CDR1 KGHSH and CDR2 LQKENI. CDR3 DNA sequence: TGTGCCAGCTCACCATGGGACAGGGGCGGACAAGAGACCCAGTACTTC. Its protein is CASSPWDRGGQETQYF.

The genes are TRBV7-8 and TRBJ2-5; the D gene is possibly TRBD1 (6 bases). CDR1 and CDR2 from the germline V gene are SGHVS and FQNEAQ. The V gene lost 6 bases and the J gene lost 2 bases, with 13 bases spanning the gap. The CDR3 spans 14 residues. CDR3 DNA sequence: TGTGCCAGCAGTCTGAAAGGACAGCAAGAGACCCAGTACTTC. Amino acid sequence: CASSLKGQQETQYF.

The rearrangement links TRBV4-2 to TRBJ2-7; tentatively, D is TRBD1 (6 bases). V shed 0 bases and J shed 1 base, with 13 bases lying between them. The CDR3 has 16 residues. CDR1 is LGHNA, CDR2 YNFKEQ, per germline. The CDR3 loop is CASSQDWGLQSYEQYF. The CDR3 DNA reads TGTGCCAGCAGCCAAGATTGGGGGCTACAATCCTACGAGCAGTACTTC.

This clone turned up a few times. The chain is built from TRBV10-3 and TRBJ2-7; D is perhaps TRBD2 (6 bases). This CDR3 is 16 amino acids long. Trimming removed 4 bases from V and 0 bases from J, with 16 bases in between. Germline-derived CDR1 and CDR2 are ENHRY and SYGVKD. The CDR3 DNA sequence: TGTGCCATCAGTGGAGGAGAGCGGGCGAGCTCCTACGAGCAGTACTTC. It specifies CAISGGERASSYEQYF.

The DNA of the CDR3 is TGTGCCTGGAGATCCGGGACAGGGGGATTGGGCAATCAGCCCCAGCATTTT. Translating gives CAWRSGTGGLGNQPQHF. This rearrangement joins TRBV30 to TRBJ1-5; 11 bases are shared with TRBD1. Trimming took 3 bases from V and 2 from J; bases not matched to a gene: 9. From germline, CDR1 is GTSNPN and CDR2 SVGIG (reference sequence). This CDR3 is 17 amino acids long.